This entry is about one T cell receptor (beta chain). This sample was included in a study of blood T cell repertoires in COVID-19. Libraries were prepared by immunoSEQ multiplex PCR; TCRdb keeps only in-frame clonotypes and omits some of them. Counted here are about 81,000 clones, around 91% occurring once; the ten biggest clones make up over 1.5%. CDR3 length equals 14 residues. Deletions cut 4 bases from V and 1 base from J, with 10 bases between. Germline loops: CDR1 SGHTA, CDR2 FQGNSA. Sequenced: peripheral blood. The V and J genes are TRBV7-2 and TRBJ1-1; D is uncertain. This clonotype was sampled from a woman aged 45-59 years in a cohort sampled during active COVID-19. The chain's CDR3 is CASSSTGGNTEAFF. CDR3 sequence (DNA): TGTGCCAGCAGCTCTACCGGAGGGAACACTGAAGCTTTCTTT.